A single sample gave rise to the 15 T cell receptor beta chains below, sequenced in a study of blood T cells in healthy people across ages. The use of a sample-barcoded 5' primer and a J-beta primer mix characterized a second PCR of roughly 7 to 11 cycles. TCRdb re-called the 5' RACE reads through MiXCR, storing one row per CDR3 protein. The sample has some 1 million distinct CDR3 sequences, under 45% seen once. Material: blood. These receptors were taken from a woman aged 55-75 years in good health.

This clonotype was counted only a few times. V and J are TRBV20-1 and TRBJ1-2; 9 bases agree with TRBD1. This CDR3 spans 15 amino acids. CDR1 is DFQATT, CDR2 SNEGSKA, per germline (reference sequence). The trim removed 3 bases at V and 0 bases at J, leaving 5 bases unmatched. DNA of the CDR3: TGCAGTGCTAGGTGGACAGGGGACCCTAACTATGGCTACACCTTC. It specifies CSARWTGDPNYGYTF.

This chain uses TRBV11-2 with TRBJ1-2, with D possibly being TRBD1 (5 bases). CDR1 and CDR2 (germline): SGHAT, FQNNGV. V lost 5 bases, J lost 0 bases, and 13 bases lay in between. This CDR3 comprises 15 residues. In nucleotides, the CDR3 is TGTGCCAGCAGCCTAGGGGAAGGATCTAACTATGGCTACACCTTC. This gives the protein CASSLGEGSNYGYTF.

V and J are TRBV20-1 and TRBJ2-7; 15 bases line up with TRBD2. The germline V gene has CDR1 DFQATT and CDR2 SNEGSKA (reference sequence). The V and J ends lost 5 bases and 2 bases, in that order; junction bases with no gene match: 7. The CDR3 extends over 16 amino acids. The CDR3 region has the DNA TGCAGTGCTTCCGGGACTAGCGGGAGGACCACCTACGAGCAGTACTTC. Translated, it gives CSASGTSGRTTYEQYF.

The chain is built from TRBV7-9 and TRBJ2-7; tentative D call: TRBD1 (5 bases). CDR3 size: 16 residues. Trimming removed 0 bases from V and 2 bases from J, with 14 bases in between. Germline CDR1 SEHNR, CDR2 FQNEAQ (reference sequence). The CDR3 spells CASSLAEKGWPYEQYF. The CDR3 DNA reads TGTGCCAGCAGCTTAGCGGAAAAGGGGTGGCCCTACGAGCAGTACTTC.

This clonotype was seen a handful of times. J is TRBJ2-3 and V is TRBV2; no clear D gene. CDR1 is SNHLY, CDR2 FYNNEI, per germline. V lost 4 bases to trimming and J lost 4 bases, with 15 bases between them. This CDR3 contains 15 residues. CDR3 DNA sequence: TGTGCCAGCAGTGCCGTCATATCACTCGCAGATACGCAGTATTTT. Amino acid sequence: CASSAVISLADTQYF.

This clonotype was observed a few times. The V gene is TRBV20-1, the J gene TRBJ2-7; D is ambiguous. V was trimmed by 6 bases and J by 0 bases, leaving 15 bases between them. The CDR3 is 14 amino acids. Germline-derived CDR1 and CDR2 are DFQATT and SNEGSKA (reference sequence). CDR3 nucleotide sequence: TGCAGTGCAACCGGGCTCTTTGCCTCCTACGAGCAGTACTTC. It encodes CSATGLFASYEQYF.

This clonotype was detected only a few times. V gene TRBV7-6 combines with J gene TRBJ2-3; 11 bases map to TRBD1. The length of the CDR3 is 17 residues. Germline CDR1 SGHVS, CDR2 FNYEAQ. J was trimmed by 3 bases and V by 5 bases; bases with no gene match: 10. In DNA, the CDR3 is TGTGCCAGCAGCGACCGGGACAGGGGGTTCGTGACAGATACGCAGTATTTT. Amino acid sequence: CASSDRDRGFVTDTQYF.

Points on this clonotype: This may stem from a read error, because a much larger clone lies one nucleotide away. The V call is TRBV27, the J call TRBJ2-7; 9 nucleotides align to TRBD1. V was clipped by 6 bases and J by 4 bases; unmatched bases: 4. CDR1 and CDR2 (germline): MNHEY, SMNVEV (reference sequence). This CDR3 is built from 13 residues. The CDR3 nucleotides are TGTGCCAGCAGGGGGACAGGGAGGTACGAGCAGTACTTC. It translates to CASRGTGRYEQYF.

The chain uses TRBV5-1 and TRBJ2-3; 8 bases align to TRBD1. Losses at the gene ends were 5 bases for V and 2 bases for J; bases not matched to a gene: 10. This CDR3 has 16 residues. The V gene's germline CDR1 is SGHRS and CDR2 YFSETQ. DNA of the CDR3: TGCGCCAGCAGTCAAGGACAGGGATCTTCCACAGATACGCAGTATTTT. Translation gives CASSQGQGSSTDTQYF.

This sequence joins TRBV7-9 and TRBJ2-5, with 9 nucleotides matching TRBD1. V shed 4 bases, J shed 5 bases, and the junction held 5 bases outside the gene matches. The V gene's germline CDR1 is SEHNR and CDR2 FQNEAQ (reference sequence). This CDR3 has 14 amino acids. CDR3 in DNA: TGTGCCAGCAGCTGGACAGGGGTTGGGGAGACCCAGTACTTC. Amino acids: CASSWTGVGETQYF.

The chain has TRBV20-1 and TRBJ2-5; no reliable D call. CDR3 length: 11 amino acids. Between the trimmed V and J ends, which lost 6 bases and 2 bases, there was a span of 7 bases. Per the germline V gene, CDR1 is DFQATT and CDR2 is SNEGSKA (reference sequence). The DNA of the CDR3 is TGCAGTGCCACCCGTCAAGAGACCCAGTACTTC. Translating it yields CSATRQETQYF.

The CDR3 spells CASTSRGTQYF. The CDR3 coding sequence is TGTGCCAGCACCTCAAGAGGGACCCAGTACTTC. V and J are TRBV27 and TRBJ2-5; D remains ambiguous. CDR1 is MNHEY and CDR2 is SMNVEV in the germline V gene (reference sequence). The CDR3 length is 11 residues. Trimming pared 7 bases from V and 7 bases from J, leaving 10 bases between.

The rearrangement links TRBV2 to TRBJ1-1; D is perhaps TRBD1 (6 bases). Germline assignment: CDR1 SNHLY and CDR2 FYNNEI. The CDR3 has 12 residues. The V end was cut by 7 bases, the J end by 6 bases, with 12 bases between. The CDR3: CASTPDSPEAFF. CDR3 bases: TGTGCCAGCACCCCGGACAGCCCTGAAGCTTTCTTT.

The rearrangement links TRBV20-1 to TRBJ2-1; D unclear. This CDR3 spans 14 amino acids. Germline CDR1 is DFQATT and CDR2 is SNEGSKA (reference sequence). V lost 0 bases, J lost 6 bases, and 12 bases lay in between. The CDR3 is CSARDILVSNEQFF. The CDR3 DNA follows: TGCAGTGCTAGAGATATTCTAGTATCCAATGAGCAGTTCTTC.

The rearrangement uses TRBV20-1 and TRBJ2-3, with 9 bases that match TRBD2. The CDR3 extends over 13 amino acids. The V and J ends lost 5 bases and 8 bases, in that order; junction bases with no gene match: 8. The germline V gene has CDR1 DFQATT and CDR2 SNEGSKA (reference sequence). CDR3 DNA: TGCAGTGCTTACCTAGCGGGGCAGGGTACGCAGTATTTT. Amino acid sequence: CSAYLAGQGTQYF.